Reported below is one T cell receptor beta chain. One entry per CDR3 protein results from TCRdb running MiXCR on the PCR reads. The profile shows roughly 20,000 distinct CDR3 sequences, approximately 44% of them singletons. V dropped 6 bases and J dropped 11 bases, with 22 bases sitting between them. The CDR3 is 14 residues long. The germline V gene encodes CDR1 MDHEN and CDR2 SYDVKM. The data were obtained in a study of esophageal squamous cell carcinoma under preoperative chemotherapy. As for time point: after preoperative PTX-NDP chemotherapy. V gene TRBV28 combines with J gene TRBJ2-5, with D uncertain. The sample was acquired from a patient given preoperative chemotherapy. This receptor was taken from a human donor with esophageal squamous cell carcinoma. The donor label of this sample is uncertain. The CDR3 DNA follows: TGTGCCAGCAGACCCCCCACCTCCTACAATGAGCAGTACTTC. It translates to CASRPPTSYNEQYF.